The sequence of this TCR beta chain was determined in a study of radiation and T cells in renal cell carcinoma. Produced via immunoSEQ multiplex PCR; TCRdb's table is partial and in-frame only. This sample has some 30,000 clones, with 81% found just once. This clone showed up just once. Its antigen remains unknown. This CDR3 has 15 amino acids. CDR1 is SGHRS, CDR2 YFSETQ, per germline. Trimming pared 0 bases from V and 4 bases from J, leaving 11 bases between. General observations from the study: In blood, top tumor clones expanded by 2 weeks, shrinking by 4.

Time point given: blood 4 weeks post-SBRT, at nephrectomy. Documented treatment: 15 Gy SBRT to primary tumor, nephrectomy 4 weeks later. The source of this sequence is a man between 60 and 75 years old with renal cell carcinoma. The input for sequencing was blood, taken from a patient whose treatment included radiotherapy and nephrectomy. This rearrangement joins TRBV5-1 to TRBJ2-1; either TRBD1 or TRBD2 may supply D (5 bases each). CDR3 bases: TGCGCCAGCAGCTTGGTAGGGACGGAATACAATGAGCAGTTCTTC. It translates to CASSLVGTEYNEQFF.